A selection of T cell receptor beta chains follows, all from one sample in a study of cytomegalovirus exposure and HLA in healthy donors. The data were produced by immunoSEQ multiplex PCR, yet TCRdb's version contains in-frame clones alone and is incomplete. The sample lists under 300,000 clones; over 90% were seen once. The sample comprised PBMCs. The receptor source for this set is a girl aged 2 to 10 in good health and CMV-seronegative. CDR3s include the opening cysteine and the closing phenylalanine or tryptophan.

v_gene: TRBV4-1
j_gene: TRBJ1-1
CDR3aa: CASSHTQGNPEAFF

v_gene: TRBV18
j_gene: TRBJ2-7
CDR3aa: CASSPRDSSSYEQYF

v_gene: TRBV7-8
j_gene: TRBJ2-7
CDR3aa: CASSLLPRLAILRLEQYF

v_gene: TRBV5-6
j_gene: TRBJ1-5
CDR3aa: CASSPGQGRQPQHF

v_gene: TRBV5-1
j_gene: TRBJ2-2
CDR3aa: CASSWGLTNTGELFF

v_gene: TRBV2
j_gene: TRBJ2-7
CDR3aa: CASGGQGVNEQYF

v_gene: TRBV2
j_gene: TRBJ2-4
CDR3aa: CASSLGQTKNIQYF

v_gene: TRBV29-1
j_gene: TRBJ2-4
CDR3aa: CSSGGGGPLDIQYF

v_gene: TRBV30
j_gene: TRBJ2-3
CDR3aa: CAWSVIGASTDTQYF

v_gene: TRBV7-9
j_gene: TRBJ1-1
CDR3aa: CASSLAGARPAFF

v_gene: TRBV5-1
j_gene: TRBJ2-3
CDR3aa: CASRRLAYTDTQYF

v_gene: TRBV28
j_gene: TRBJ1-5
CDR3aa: CASSQTGGLSQPQHF

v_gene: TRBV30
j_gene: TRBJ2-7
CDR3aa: CAWSSGTAWDEQYF

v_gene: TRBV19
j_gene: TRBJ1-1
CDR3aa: CASSKQGQRLAFF

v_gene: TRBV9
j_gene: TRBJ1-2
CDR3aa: CASSINLDRGNYGYTF

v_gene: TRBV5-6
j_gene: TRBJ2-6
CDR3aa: CASSSPGQGKLSGANVLTF

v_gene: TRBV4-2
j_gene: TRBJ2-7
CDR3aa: CASSQDLLAGGLVSYEQCF

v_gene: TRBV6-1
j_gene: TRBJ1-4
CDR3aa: CASTYREVNEKLFF

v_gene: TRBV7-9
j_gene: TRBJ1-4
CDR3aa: CASSNPGQGDVKLFF

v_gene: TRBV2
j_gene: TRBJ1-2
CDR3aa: CASTGQGHGYTF

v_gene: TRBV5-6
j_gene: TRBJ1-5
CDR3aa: CASSLTDRMRTANQPQHF

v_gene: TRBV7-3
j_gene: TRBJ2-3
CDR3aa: CASSRGSSGGSDTQYF

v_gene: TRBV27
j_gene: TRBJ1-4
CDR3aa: CASRTERDSLATNEKLFF

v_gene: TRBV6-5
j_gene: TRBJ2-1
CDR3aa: CASILTGTYNEQFF

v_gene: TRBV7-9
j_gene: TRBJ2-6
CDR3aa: CASSRQSSGANVLTF

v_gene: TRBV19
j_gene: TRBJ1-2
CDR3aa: CASRNGGNYGYTF

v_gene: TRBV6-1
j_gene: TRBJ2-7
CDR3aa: CASSFGTTGYEQYF

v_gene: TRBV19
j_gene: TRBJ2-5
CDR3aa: CASSIQKGLAEETQYF

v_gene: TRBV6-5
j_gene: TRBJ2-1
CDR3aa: CASSPRSSHWNEQFF

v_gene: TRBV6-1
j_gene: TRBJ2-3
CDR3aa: CASSETGASTDTQYF

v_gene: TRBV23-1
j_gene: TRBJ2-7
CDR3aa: CASSQSMDCLYEQYF

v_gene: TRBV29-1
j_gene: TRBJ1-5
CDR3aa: CSVAGANQPQHF

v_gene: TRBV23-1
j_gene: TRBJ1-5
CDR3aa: CAAGGVCGEPQHF

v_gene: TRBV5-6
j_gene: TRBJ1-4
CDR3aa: CASSPGEGSRLFF

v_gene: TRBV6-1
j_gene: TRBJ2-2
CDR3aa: CASIPRGTTGGELFF

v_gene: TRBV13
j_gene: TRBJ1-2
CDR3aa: CASSARSSGYGYTF

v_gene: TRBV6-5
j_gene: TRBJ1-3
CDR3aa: CASSYSGALTGNTIYF

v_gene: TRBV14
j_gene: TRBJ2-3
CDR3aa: CASSPPGLPSTDTQYF

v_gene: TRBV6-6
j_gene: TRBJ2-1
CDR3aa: CASMPSGSRNEQFF

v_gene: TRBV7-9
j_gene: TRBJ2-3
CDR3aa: CASSSPSGLAGADTQYF

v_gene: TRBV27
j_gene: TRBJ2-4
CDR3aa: CASSLRYTLAKNIQYF

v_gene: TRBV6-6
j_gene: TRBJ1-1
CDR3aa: CASRTGVDTEAFF

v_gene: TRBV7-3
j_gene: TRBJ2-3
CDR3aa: CASSLTTGSTDTQYF

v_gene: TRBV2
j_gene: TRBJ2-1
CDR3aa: CASTGQSSYNEQFF

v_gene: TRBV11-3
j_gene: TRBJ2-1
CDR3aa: CASSFGQDNEQFF

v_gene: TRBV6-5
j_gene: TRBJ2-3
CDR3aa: CASSYVGGGTTDTQYF

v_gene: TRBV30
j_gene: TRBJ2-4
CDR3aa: CAWKRQGAQGIQYF

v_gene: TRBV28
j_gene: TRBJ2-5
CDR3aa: CASSVQGQETQYF

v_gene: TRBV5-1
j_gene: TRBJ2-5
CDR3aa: CASSEDRPQETQYF